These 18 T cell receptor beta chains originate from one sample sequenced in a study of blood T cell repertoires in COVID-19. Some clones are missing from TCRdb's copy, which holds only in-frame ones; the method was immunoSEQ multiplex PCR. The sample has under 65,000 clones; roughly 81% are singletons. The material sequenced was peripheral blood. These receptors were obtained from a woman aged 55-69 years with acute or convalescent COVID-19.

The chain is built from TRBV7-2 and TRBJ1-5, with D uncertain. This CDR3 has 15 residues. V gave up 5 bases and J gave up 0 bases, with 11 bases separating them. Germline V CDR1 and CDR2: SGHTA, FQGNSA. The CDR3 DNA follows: TGTGCCAGCAGCCCGGAGTTATATAGCAATCAGCCCCAGCATTTT. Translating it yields CASSPELYSNQPQHF.

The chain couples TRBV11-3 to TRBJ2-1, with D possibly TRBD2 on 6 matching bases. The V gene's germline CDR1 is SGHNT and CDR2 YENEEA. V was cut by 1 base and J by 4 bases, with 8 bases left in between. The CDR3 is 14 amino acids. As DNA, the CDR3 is TGTGCCAGCAGCTTAGCGGGGGAATACAATGAGCAGTTCTTC. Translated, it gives CASSLAGEYNEQFF.

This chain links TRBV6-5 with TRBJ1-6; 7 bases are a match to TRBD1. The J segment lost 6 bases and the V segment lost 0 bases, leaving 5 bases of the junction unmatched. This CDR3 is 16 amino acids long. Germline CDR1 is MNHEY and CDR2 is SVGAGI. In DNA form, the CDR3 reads TGTGCCAGCAGTTACTCGAACTCAGGGGGTAATTCACCCCTCCACTTT. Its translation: CASSYSNSGGNSPLHF.

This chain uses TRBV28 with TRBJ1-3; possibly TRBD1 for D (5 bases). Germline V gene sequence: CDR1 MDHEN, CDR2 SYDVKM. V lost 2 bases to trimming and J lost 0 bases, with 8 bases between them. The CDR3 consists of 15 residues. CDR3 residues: CASSLPQASGNTIYF. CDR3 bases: TGTGCCAGCAGTTTACCACAGGCCTCTGGAAACACCATATATTTT.

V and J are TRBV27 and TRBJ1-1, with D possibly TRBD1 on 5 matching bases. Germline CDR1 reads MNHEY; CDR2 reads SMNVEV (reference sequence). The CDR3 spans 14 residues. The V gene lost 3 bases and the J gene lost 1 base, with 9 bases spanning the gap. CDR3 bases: TGTGCCAGCAGTTTTCGACAGACGAACACTGAAGCTTTCTTT. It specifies CASSFRQTNTEAFF.

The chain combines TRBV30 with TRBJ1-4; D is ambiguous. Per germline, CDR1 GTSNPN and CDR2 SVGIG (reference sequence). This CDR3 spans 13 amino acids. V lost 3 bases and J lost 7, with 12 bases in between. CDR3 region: CAWRGSLIEKLFF. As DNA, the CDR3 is TGTGCCTGGAGAGGGAGTTTAATTGAAAAACTGTTTTTT.

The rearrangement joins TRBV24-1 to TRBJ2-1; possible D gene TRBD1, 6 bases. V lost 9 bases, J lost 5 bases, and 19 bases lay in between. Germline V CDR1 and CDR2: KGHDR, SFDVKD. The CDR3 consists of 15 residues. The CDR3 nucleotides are TGTGCCACCGGACCCCTAGGGGGACGGAACAATGAGCAGTTCTTC. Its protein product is CATGPLGGRNNEQFF.

CDR3 in DNA: TGTGCCAGCTCAGCAGGGTTGGGTGATCAGCCCCAGCATTTT. It codes for CASSAGLGDQPQHF. This sequence joins TRBV18 and TRBJ1-5; D is perhaps TRBD1 (5 bases). Germline CDR1 and CDR2: KGHSH and LQKENI. The V gene lost 5 bases and the J gene lost 5 bases, with 13 bases spanning the gap. CDR3 length: 14 amino acids.

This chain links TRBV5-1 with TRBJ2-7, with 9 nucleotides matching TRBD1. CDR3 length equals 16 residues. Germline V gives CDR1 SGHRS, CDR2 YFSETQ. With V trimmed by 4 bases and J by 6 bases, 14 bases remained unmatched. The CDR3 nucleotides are TGCGCCAGCAGCCCCACTCCCGGGACAGGGTTAGGCGAGCAGTACTTC. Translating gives CASSPTPGTGLGEQYF. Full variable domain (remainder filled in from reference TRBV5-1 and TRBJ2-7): KAGVTQTPRYLIKTRGQQVTLSCSPISGHRSVSWYQQTPGQGLQFLFEYFSETQRNKGNFPGRFSGRQFSNSRSEMNVSTLELGDSALYLCASSPTPGTGLGEQYFGPGTRLTVT.

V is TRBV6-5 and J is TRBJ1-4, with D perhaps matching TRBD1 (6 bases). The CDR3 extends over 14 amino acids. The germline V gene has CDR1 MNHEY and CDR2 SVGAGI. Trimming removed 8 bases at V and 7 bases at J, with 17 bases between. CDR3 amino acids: CASCIWGLGEKLFF. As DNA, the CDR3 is TGTGCCAGCTGCATATGGGGGCTCGGTGAAAAACTGTTTTTT.

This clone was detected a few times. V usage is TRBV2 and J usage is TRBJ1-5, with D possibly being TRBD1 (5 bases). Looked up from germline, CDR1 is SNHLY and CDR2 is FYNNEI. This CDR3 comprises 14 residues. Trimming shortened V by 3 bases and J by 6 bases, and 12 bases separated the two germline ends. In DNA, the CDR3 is TGTGCCAGCAGTGAGACCCAGGGTAGTCAGCCCCAGCATTTT. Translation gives CASSETQGSQPQHF.

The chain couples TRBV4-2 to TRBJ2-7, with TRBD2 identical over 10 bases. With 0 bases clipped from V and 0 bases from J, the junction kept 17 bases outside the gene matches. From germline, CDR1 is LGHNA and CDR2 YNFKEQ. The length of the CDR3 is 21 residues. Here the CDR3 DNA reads TGTGCCAGCAGCCAAGATATCGGCGCGGCTAGCGGGAGAGTCGGCTCCTACGAGCAGTACTTC. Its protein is CASSQDIGAASGRVGSYEQYF.

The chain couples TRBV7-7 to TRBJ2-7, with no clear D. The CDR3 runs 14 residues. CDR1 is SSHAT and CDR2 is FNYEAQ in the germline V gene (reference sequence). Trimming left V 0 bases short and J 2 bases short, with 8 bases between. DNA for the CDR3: TGTGCCAGCAGCTTAGCGAGAGGTGCCTACGAGCAGTACTTC. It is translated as CASSLARGAYEQYF.

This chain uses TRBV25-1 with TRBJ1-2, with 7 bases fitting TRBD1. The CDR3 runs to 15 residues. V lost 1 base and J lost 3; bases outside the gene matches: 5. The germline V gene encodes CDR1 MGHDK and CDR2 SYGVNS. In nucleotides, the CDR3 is TGTGCCAGCAGTGAATCCGACAGGGTTCACTATGGCTACACCTTC. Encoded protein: CASSESDRVHYGYTF.

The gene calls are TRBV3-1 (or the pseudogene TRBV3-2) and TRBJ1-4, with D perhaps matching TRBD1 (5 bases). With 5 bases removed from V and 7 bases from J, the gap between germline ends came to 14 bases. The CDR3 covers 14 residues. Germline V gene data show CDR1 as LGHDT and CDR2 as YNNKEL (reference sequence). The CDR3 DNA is TGTGCCAGCAGCTTCGGGGGTAGGGGTGAAAAACTGTTTTTT. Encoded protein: CASSFGGRGEKLFF.

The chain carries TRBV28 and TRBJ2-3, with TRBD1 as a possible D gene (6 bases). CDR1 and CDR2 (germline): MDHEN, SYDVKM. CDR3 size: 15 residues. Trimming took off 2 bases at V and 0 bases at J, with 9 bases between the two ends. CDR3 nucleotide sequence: TGTGCCAGCAGTTTAGGGGGCGCGAGCACAGATACGCAGTATTTT. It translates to CASSLGGASTDTQYF.

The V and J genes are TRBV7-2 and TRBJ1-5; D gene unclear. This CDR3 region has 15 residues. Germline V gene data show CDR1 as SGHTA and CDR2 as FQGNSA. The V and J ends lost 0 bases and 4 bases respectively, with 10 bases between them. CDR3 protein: CASSLARGENQPQHF. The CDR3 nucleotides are TGTGCCAGCAGCTTAGCGCGCGGGGAAAATCAGCCCCAGCATTTT.

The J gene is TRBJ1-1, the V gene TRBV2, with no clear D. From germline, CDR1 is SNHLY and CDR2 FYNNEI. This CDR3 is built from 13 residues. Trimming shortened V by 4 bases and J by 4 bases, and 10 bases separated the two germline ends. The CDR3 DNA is TGTGCCAGCAGTGTAGTAGAACTCACTGAAGCTTTCTTT. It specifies CASSVVELTEAFF.